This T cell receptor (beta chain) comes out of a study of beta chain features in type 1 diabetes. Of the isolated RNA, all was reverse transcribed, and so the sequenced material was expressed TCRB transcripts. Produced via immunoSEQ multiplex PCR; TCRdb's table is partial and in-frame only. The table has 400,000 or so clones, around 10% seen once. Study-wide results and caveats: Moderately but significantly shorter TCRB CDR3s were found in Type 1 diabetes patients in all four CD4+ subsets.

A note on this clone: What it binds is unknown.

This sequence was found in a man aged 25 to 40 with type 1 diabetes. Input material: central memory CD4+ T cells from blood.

The CDR3 sequence: CASSPQGSGANVLTF. CDR3 bases: TGTGCCAGCAGCCCACAGGGCTCTGGGGCCAACGTCCTGACTTTC. This chain uses TRBV7-3 with TRBJ2-6; a possible D gene is TRBD1 (6 bases). The V gene lost 5 bases and the J gene lost 0 bases, with 8 bases spanning the gap. CDR3 length equals 15 residues. CDR1 SGHTA and CDR2 FQGTGA come from the germline V gene.